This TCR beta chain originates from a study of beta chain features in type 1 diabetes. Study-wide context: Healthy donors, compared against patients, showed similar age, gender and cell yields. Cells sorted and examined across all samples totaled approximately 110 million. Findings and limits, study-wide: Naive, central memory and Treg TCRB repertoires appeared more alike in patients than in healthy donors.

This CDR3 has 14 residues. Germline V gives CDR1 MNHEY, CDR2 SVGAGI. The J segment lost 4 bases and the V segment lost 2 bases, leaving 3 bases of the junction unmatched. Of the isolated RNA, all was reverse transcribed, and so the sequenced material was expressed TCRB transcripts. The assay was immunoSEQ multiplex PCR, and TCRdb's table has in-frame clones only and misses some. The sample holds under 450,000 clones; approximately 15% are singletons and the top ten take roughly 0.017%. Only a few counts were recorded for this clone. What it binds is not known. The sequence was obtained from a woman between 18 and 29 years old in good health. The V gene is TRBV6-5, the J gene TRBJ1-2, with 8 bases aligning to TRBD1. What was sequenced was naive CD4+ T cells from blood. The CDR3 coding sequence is TGTGCCAGCAGTTACGCGGGACAGGTCTATGGCTACACCTTC. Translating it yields CASSYAGQVYGYTF.